The sequence of this TCR beta chain was determined in a study of blood T cell repertoires in COVID-19. Sequencing was performed with immunoSEQ multiplex PCR; in TCRdb, only in-frame clones are kept and a portion is missing. Of about 95,000 clones listed, 80% to 90% are singletons. Germline CDR1 reads MNHEY; CDR2 reads SVGEGT. The CDR3 has 19 residues. J was trimmed by 1 base and V by 2 bases; bases with no gene match: 14. The receptor was derived from a man at least 80 years old with COVID-19, enrolled during active disease. The sample consisted of peripheral blood. V usage is TRBV6-2 or TRBV6-3 and J usage is TRBJ1-2, with 9 bases matching TRBD1. CDR3 loop: CASSYGPRGTGLGNYGYTF. DNA for the CDR3: TGTGCCAGCAGTTACGGACCCCGTGGGACAGGGCTCGGTAACTATGGCTACACCTTC.